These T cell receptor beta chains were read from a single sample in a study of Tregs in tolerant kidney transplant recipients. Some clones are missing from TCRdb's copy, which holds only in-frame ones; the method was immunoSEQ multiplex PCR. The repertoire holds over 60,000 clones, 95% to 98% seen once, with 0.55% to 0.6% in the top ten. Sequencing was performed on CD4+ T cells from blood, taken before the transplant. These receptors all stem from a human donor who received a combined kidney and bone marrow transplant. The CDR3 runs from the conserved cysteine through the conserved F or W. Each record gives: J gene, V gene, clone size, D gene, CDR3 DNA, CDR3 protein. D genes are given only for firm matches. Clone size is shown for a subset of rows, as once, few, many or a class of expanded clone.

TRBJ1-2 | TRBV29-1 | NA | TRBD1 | TGCAGCGTCCATACAGGGGCTGGCTATGGCTACACCTTC | CSVHTGAGYGYTF
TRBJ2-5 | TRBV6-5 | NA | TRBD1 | TGTGCCAGCAGCGCACAGGGGTACCAAGAGACCCAGTACTTC | CASSAQGYQETQYF
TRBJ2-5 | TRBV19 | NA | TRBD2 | TGTGCCAGTAGTCCAACGGCGGGACTAGCGGCCATAAAAGGCCAAGAGACCCAGTACTTC | CASSPTAGLAAIKGQETQYF
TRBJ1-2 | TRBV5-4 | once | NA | TGTGCCAGCAGCTTATGGAGTCTTGGGAACTATGGCTACACCTTC | CASSLWSLGNYGYTF
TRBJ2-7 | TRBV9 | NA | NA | TGTGCCAGCAGCGTAGGCCCAGGGGACGAGCAGTACTTC | CASSVGPGDEQYF
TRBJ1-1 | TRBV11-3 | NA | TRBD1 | TGTGCCAGCAGCGCGACAGGGGGCACTGAAGCTTTCTTT | CASSATGGTEAFF
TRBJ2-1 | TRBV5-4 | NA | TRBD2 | TGTGCCAGCAGCAAGCGGGGGTCTTCCTACAATGAGCAGTTCTTC | CASSKRGSSYNEQFF
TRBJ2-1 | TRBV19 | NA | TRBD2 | TGTGCCAGTAGCAAGCGGGGAAATGAGCAGTTCTTC | CASSKRGNEQFF
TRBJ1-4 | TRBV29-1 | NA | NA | TGCAGCGTTGGGGCCGCTAATGAAAAACTGTTTTTT | CSVGAANEKLFF
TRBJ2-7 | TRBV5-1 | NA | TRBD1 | TGCGCCAGCAGCTTTGCCGGACAGGGTGGCGAGCAGTACTTC | CASSFAGQGGEQYF
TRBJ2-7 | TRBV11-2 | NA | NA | TGTGCCAGCAGCTTTAGAAGGAGGGACGAGCAGTACTTC | CASSFRRRDEQYF
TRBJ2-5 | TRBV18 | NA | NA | TGTGCCAGCTCACCACCGAACAGGAGGGGAGAGACCCAGTACTTC | CASSPPNRRGETQYF
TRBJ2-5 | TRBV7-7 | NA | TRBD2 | TGTGCCAGCAGCCTGATGGAGGGAGGGGAGACCCAGTACTTC | CASSLMEGGETQYF